The rows below give T cell receptor beta chains drawn from one sample of a study of long-term antiretroviral therapy in people with HIV. Profiling relied on immunoSEQ multiplex PCR, and the TCRdb table lists in-frame clones only, not all of them. The sample lists about 17,000 clones; 75% to 85% were seen once. Sequencing was performed on unsorted PBMCs, taken 0.3 years before starting antiretroviral therapy. All receptors derive from a man aged 50 or older with HIV. The CDR3 runs from the conserved cysteine through the conserved F or W. The D gene is left open where the match is weak. Clone size is stated in some rows and not others, as once, few, many or a class when expanded.

d_call j_call clone_size v_call cdr3_nt cdr3_aa
. TRBJ2-7 . TRBV7-9 TGTGCCAGCAGCGGGAGCTCCTACGAGCAGTACTTC CASSGSSYEQYF
TRBD2 TRBJ2-5 . TRBV4-1 TGCGCCAGCAGCCAAGTCAGGTTAGCGGGGGCTCAAGAGACCCAGTACTTC CASSQVRLAGAQETQYF
. TRBJ2-7 . TRBV4-3 TGCGCCAGCAGCCAAGATAGGGCCCCCAGGGGATACGAGCAGTACTTC CASSQDRAPRGYEQYF
. TRBJ1-6 . TRBV19 TGTGCCAGTACCACAGGAGGGGGTTCACCCCTCCACTTT CASTTGGGSPLHF
. TRBJ2-5 . TRBV9 TGTGCCAGCAGCGTAGGTCAGGGGGGTTGGGAGACCCAGTACTTC CASSVGQGGWETQYF
. TRBJ2-7 . TRBV28 TGTGCCAGCAGCTCGTCCATCTACGAGCAGTACTTC CASSSSIYEQYF
. TRBJ1-6 few TRBV27 TGTGCCAGCAGTTTTTCCAGGGAATATGGGTCACCCCTCCACTTT CASSFSREYGSPLHF
. TRBJ2-6 . TRBV6-4 TGTGCCAGCAGTGACGGAGGCTCTGGGGCCAACGTCCTGACTTTC CASSDGGSGANVLTF
. TRBJ2-1 . TRBV4-3 TGCGCCAGCAGCTCGATCGAGCGGGCCCCGTACAATGAGCAGTTCTTC CASSSIERAPYNEQFF
TRBD1 TRBJ2-2 few TRBV6-4 TGTGCCAGCAGTGAAGGGACAGCGAACACCGGGGAGCTGTTTTTT CASSEGTANTGELFF
. TRBJ2-7 . TRBV5-6 TGTGCCAGCAGCTTGGTGTCTGGGCACGAGCAGTACTTC CASSLVSGHEQYF
TRBD2 TRBJ2-7 . TRBV27 TGTGCCAGCAGTTTACAGTCGGGCAGGGAGGGCGAGCAGTACTTC CASSLQSGREGEQYF
. TRBJ2-7 . TRBV5-1 TGCGCCAGCAGCTTGATGGCAGGGGAAGCCTACGAGCAGTACTTC CASSLMAGEAYEQYF
TRBD1 TRBJ1-2 few TRBV6-6 TGTGCCATCAGTGGACAGGGCTCTAACTATGGCTACACCTTC CAISGQGSNYGYTF
. TRBJ2-3 . TRBV10-2 TGCGCCAGCAGTGAGTCGAATACGCAGTATTTT CASSESNTQYF
. TRBJ2-1 . TRBV29-1 TGCAGCGTTGATAGCTCGGCCAATGAGCAGTTCTTC CSVDSSANEQFF
. TRBJ2-1 . TRBV7-2 TGTGCCAGCAGCTTATGGGGGACTCGAGAGTACAATGAGCAGTTCTTC CASSLWGTREYNEQFF
. TRBJ1-5 medium-sized TRBV28 TGTGCCAGCAGTTTACTCCGCGGGCCCCAGCATTTT CASSLLRGPQHF
. TRBJ2-7 . TRBV27 TGTGCCAGCAGTTTATTAGGGAGCGTTTCCTACGAGCAGTACTTC CASSLLGSVSYEQYF
. TRBJ1-1 . TRBV19 TGTGCCAGTAGTATAAGCGCAGACAACACTGAAGCTTTCTTT CASSISADNTEAFF
. TRBJ1-3 . TRBV10-3 TGTGCCATCAGGGGCGAGGTTCGGAACACCATATATTTT CAIRGEVRNTIYF
TRBD2 TRBJ2-3 . TRBV4-3 TGCGCCAGCAGCCAAGGACTAGCGGAGGGCACAGATACGCAGTATTTT CASSQGLAEGTDTQYF
TRBD1 TRBJ2-7 . TRBV28 TGTGCCAGCAGTTCGGGACAGCTCTACGAGCAGTACTTC CASSSGQLYEQYF
. TRBJ1-2 . TRBV2 TGTGCCAGCAGTGAACCCAACCCCTTCCGACCAAACTATGGCTACACCTTC CASSEPNPFRPNYGYTF
. TRBJ2-3 . TRBV7-9 TGTGCCAGCAGCTTTGGGTATAGCACAGATACGCAGTATTTT CASSFGYSTDTQYF
. TRBJ2-7 few TRBV10-2 TGCGCCAGCGGCACAGTAGCTACCACCTACGAGCAGTACTTC CASGTVATTYEQYF
. TRBJ1-1 . TRBV7-2 TGTGCCAGCACCCGGGGGGCGCTCAACACTGAAGCTTTCTTT CASTRGALNTEAFF
. TRBJ1-2 . TRBV14 TGTGCCAGCAGCCAAGATAAGATATCCAGGGGCTATGGCTACACCTTC CASSQDKISRGYGYTF
. TRBJ1-6 . TRBV9 TGTGCCAGCAGCCCCCTCCGTCAGTCCGTTATCTCCCTCCACTTT CASSPLRQSVISLHF
. TRBJ1-1 . TRBV28 TGTGCCAGCAGTTTATTGGCGGACACTGAAGCTTTCTTT CASSLLADTEAFF
. TRBJ2-7 . TRBV9 TGTGCCAGCAGCGTAAGCCAGAGGGGTTCCCCCTACGAGCAGTACTTC CASSVSQRGSPYEQYF
TRBD2 TRBJ2-3 . TRBV6-4 TGTGCCAGCAAACCTACAGCGGGAGGGCCAGATACGCAGTATTTT CASKPTAGGPDTQYF
. TRBJ2-7 . TRBV7-9 TGTGCCAGCAGCTCTGACTGGTACGAGCAGTACTTC CASSSDWYEQYF
. TRBJ2-2 . TRBV4-1 TGCGCCAGCAGCCAAGAACACCGGACGAACACCGGGGAGCTGTTTTTT CASSQEHRTNTGELFF